Listed below are T cell receptor beta chains from one sample, sequenced in a study of memory CD4+ T cells and cytomegalovirus serostatus. Libraries were prepared by immunoSEQ multiplex PCR; TCRdb keeps only in-frame clonotypes and omits some of them. The sample shows about 92,000 clones, about four fifths of them seen only once. The source material was memory CD4+ T cells from blood. The receptors were sampled from an adult in good health and CMV-seropositive. The CDR3 runs from the conserved cysteine through the conserved F or W. The D gene is left open where the match is weak. Where a row states a size, it is once, few, many or the class of an expanded clone; other rows omit it.

. | 13 | TRBJ1-6 | TRBV30 | . | TGTGCCTGGAGACGTCAGGAGTTCCGACCCCTCCACTTT | CAWRRQEFRPLHF
. | 18 | TRBJ2-4 | TRBV7-6 | . | TGTGCCAGCAGCTTAGCGCTGGGAGACCTCAGGGGCAAAAACATTCAGTACTTC | CASSLALGDLRGKNIQYF
. | 13 | TRBJ1-5 | TRBV11-2 | . | TGTGCCAGCAGCTTAGACGTGAATCAGCCCCAGCATTTT | CASSLDVNQPQHF
TRBD1 | 13 | TRBJ2-1 | TRBV18 | . | TGTGCCAGCTCACCGACAGGGGTGAATGAGCAGTTCTTC | CASSPTGVNEQFF
TRBD2 | 14 | TRBJ2-3 | TRBV30 | . | TGTGCCTGGAGAGCCGGGACTAGGGCAGATACGCAGTATTTT | CAWRAGTRADTQYF
TRBD2 | 15 | TRBJ2-7 | TRBV4-3 | . | TGCGCCAGCAGCCAAGGGACTAGCGGGTTGTACGAGCAGTACTTC | CASSQGTSGLYEQYF
. | 15 | TRBJ1-1 | TRBV28 | . | TGTGCCAGCAGTCCCGTTCCCGAGAGAGGGACTGAAGCTTTCTTT | CASSPVPERGTEAFF
. | 13 | TRBJ2-7 | TRBV5-1 | . | TGCGCCAGCAGCTCTGGGACGGCTTACGAGCAGTACTTC | CASSSGTAYEQYF
TRBD1 | 17 | TRBJ1-1 | TRBV5-6 | . | TGTGCCAGCAGCTTGCCATTTACAGGGGTCGGTAACACTGAAGCTTTCTTT | CASSLPFTGVGNTEAFF
. | 14 | TRBJ1-2 | TRBV14 | . | TGTGCCAGCAGCCAATTCGGGGGTAACTATGGCTACACCTTC | CASSQFGGNYGYTF
. | 14 | TRBJ1-4 | TRBV27 | . | TGTGCCAGCAGTTCCTCGGGGGCGGAAGAAAAACTGTTTTTT | CASSSSGAEEKLFF
TRBD1 | 16 | TRBJ1-2 | TRBV10-3 | . | TGTGCCATCAGTGAGTCAACGGGACAGGGGGTTTATGGCTACACCTTC | CAISESTGQGVYGYTF
. | 15 | TRBJ1-3 | TRBV30 | . | TGTGCCTGGAGTCGGGGTACAGTCGCCGGAAACACCATATATTTT | CAWSRGTVAGNTIYF
. | 13 | TRBJ2-3 | TRBV28 | . | TGTGCCAGCAGTACAAGAATAACAGATACGCAGTATTTT | CASSTRITDTQYF
. | 15 | TRBJ1-4 | TRBV6-5 | . | TGTGCCAGCAGTTACTCGAGCAGAGGTATTGAAAAACTGTTTTTT | CASSYSSRGIEKLFF
. | 16 | TRBJ2-7 | TRBV11-2 | . | TGTGCCAGCAGCCCTATTGGGCGGGCAAGCTCCTACGAGCAGTACTTC | CASSPIGRASSYEQYF
TRBD1 | 17 | TRBJ1-5 | TRBV19 | . | TGTGCCAGTAGGAAAAGCACAGGGGCAGTGAGACATCAGCCCCAGCATTTT | CASRKSTGAVRHQPQHF
. | 12 | TRBJ2-7 | TRBV6-1 | . | TGTGCCAGCAGTGGGGCGCGGAGCGAGCAGTACTTC | CASSGARSEQYF
TRBD1 | 15 | TRBJ1-5 | TRBV18 | . | TGTGCCAGCTCACCAGGACAGGGGCAGAATCAGCCCCAGCATTTT | CASSPGQGQNQPQHF
TRBD1 | 16 | TRBJ1-2 | TRBV28 | . | TGTGCCAGCAGTGAGGCCTCAGGGGGTCTGAACTATGGCTACACCTTC | CASSEASGGLNYGYTF
TRBD1 | 14 | TRBJ1-1 | TRBV7-2 | few | TGTGCCAGCAGTAGACAGGGTTGGAACACTGAAGCTTTCTTT | CASSRQGWNTEAFF
. | 15 | TRBJ1-2 | TRBV10-3 | . | TGTGCCACGATATTACGGACAGATGCTAACTATGGCTACACCTTC | CATILRTDANYGYTF
. | 13 | TRBJ1-5 | TRBV7-2 | . | TGTGCCAGCAGCCTAGAAAGCAATCAGCCCCAGCATTTT | CASSLESNQPQHF
. | 14 | TRBJ2-7 | TRBV6-5 | . | TGTGCCAGCAAGCGTGGAGTCTCCACATACGAGCAGTACTTC | CASKRGVSTYEQYF
TRBD2 | 14 | TRBJ2-7 | TRBV19 | . | TGTGCCAGTAGTGATCTAGCGGGAGGGTACGAGCAGTACTTC | CASSDLAGGYEQYF
. | 16 | TRBJ2-2 | TRBV7-2 | . | TGTGCCAGCAGCCTTCGTAGGGGGGTGAACACCGGGGAGCTGTTTTTT | CASSLRRGVNTGELFF